This TCR beta chain was obtained from a study of beta chain features in type 1 diabetes. Study-wide background: In all, more than 90,000,000 sorted cells from all samples were analyzed. Study-wide results and limits: Type 1 diabetes patients showed a moderate but significant shortening of TCRB CDR3s in all four CD4+ subsets.

The length of the CDR3 is 12 residues. Germline CDR1 and CDR2: MNHEY and SMNVEV (reference sequence). Trimming at V came to 8 bases and at J to 3 bases, leaving 0 bases not matched to a gene. Isolated RNA was reverse transcribed in full, so expressed TCRB transcripts were sequenced. This table comes from immunoSEQ multiplex PCR, and its TCRdb copy is limited to in-frame clones, with some not included. The sample has around 600,000 clones, around 12% seen once. Worth noting for this clone: Its antigen is currently unknown. Other nucleotide sequences from this sample produce the same CDR3.

The chain combines TRBV27 with TRBJ2-7; 11 nucleotides agree with TRBD1. The TCR comes from a young man with type 1 diabetes. The sample comprised naive CD4+ T cells from blood. The CDR3 DNA follows: TGTGCCAGCGGGACAGGGGGCTACGAGCAGTACTTC. Translating it yields CASGTGGYEQYF.